These 17 T cell receptor beta chains were all obtained from the same sample, sequenced in a study of cytomegalovirus exposure and HLA in healthy donors. Repertoires were generated with immunoSEQ multiplex PCR, while TCRdb's copy carries only in-frame clones and drops some. The table has 170,000 or so clones, around 84% seen once. The sequencing input was PBMCs. Every receptor here comes from a man aged 18 to 29 in good health and CMV-seropositive.

This chain links TRBV27 with TRBJ2-3; tentative D call: TRBD1 (5 bases). Germline CDR1 is MNHEY and CDR2 is SMNVEV (reference sequence). V was trimmed by 2 bases and J by 7 bases, leaving 10 bases between them. The CDR3 sequence is 13 residues long. The CDR3 loop is CASSLQGENTQYF. Here the CDR3 DNA reads TGTGCCAGCAGTTTACAGGGTGAAAATACGCAGTATTTT.

This clone was observed a few times. This sequence joins TRBV2 and TRBJ1-2; possible D gene TRBD1, 5 bases. Trimming stripped 5 bases from V and 4 bases from J, with 11 bases between. Germline V gene sequence: CDR1 SNHLY, CDR2 FYNNEI. The CDR3 contains 13 residues. The CDR3 spells CASSQDNTYGYTF. The DNA of the CDR3 is TGTGCCAGCAGTCAGGACAACACCTATGGCTACACCTTC.

This clone occurred once. The V gene is TRBV19, the J gene TRBJ2-3, with D perhaps TRBD2 (5 bases). Looked up from germline, CDR1 is LNHDA and CDR2 is SQIVND (reference sequence). The V end was cut by 1 base, the J end by 7 bases, with 21 bases between. The length of the CDR3 is 17 residues. CDR3 bases: TGTGCCAGTAGTATAGGAGGGAAGGAGACCCCGTTGAATACGCAGTATTTT. Residues: CASSIGGKETPLNTQYF.

The chain carries TRBV19 and TRBJ2-1; TRBD1 matches 9 bases. V trimming: 5 bases; J trimming: 7 bases; junction bases outside the gene matches: 6. The germline gives CDR1 LNHDA, CDR2 SQIVND (reference sequence). This CDR3 spans 14 amino acids. In nucleotides, the CDR3 is TGTGCCAGTAGTTCCGGGACAGGGATTAATGAGCAGTTCTTC. Its protein is CASSSGTGINEQFF. Full variable domain (outside the CDR3, taken from reference TRBV19 and TRBJ2-1): DGGITQSPKYLFRKEGQNVTLSCEQNLNHDAMYWYRQDPGQGLRLIYYSQIVNDFQKGDIAEGYSVSREKKESFPLTVTSAQKNPTAFYLCASSSGTGINEQFFGPGTRLTVL.

The genes are TRBV5-1 and TRBJ2-3; D is possibly TRBD2 (6 bases). This CDR3 is built from 15 residues. V was pared by 2 bases and J by 2 bases, with 12 bases between. Germline CDR1 is SGHRS and CDR2 is YFSETQ. This CDR3 reads CASSFAGTPTDTQYF. CDR3 sequence (DNA): TGCGCCAGCAGCTTTGCGGGAACCCCCACAGATACGCAGTATTTT. Looking up the rest from reference TRBV5-1 and TRBJ2-3 gives the full variable domain: KAGVTQTPRYLIKTRGQQVTLSCSPISGHRSVSWYQQTPGQGLQFLFEYFSETQRNKGNFPGRFSGRQFSNSRSEMNVSTLELGDSALYLCASSFAGTPTDTQYFGPGTRLTVL.

The chain has TRBV5-1 and TRBJ2-7; D possibly corresponds to TRBD2 (5 bases). Trimming left V 0 bases short and J 1 base short, with 11 bases between. The germline V gene has CDR1 SGHRS and CDR2 YFSETQ. The CDR3 runs 15 residues. CDR3 residues: CASSLGGSMSYEQYF. As DNA, the CDR3 is TGCGCCAGCAGCTTGGGAGGGAGCATGTCCTACGAGCAGTACTTC.

The V call is TRBV28, the J call TRBJ1-5; no firm D call. This CDR3 has 15 amino acids. The V gene's germline CDR1 is MDHEN and CDR2 SYDVKM. V lost 3 bases to trimming and J lost 1 base, with 10 bases between them. The CDR3 DNA reads TGTGCCAGCAGTTTCGGTCGGAGAAGCAATCAGCCCCAGCATTTT. This translates into CASSFGRRSNQPQHF.

The J gene is TRBJ1-1, the V gene TRBV2; D may be TRBD1 (5 bases). V gave up 6 bases and J gave up 2 bases, with 16 bases separating them. The CDR3 totals 15 residues. Germline values: CDR1 SNHLY, CDR2 FYNNEI. The CDR3 is CASSPKGGDNTEAFF. The CDR3 DNA reads TGTGCCAGCAGCCCAAAGGGCGGGGACAACACTGAAGCTTTCTTT. Filled out from reference TRBV2 and TRBJ1-1, the complete variable domain reads EPEVTQTPSHQVTQMGQEVILRCVPISNHLYFYWYRQILGQKVEFLVSFYNNEISEKSEIFDDQFSVERPDGSNFTLKIRSTKLEDSAMYFCASSPKGGDNTEAFFGQGTRLTVV.

This clone showed up just a few times. The CDR3 DNA reads TGTGCCAGCAGCCTCCAGGGTCCCACATATGGCTACACCTTC. This encodes CASSLQGPTYGYTF. V is TRBV2 and J is TRBJ1-2, with D perhaps matching TRBD1 (5 bases). V lost 6 bases, J lost 5 bases, and 16 bases lay in between. Germline assignment: CDR1 SNHLY and CDR2 FYNNEI. The CDR3 sequence is 14 residues long.

Written as DNA, the CDR3 is TGTGCCAGTAGTTCCCGACAGGGGGCTAACTATGGCTACACCTTC. Amino acid sequence: CASSSRQGANYGYTF. The rearrangement joins TRBV19 to TRBJ1-2; TRBD1 agrees at 9 bases. V shed 5 bases, J shed 0 bases, and the junction held 4 bases outside the gene matches. The CDR3 is 15 residues long. Germline CDR1 and CDR2: LNHDA and SQIVND (reference sequence).

This sequence joins TRBV28 and TRBJ1-2; 7 bases map to TRBD1. J was trimmed by 4 bases and V by 5 bases; bases with no gene match: 4. There are 13 residues in the CDR3. The germline CDR1 and CDR2 sequences are MDHEN and SYDVKM. Here the CDR3 reads CASSIGQVYGYTF. The CDR3 nucleotides are TGTGCCAGCAGTATCGGACAGGTCTATGGCTACACCTTC.

The chain uses TRBV4-1 and TRBJ2-3; weak D call: TRBD2 (6 bases). CDR1 is MGHRA, CDR2 YSYEKL, per germline. Trimming removed 3 bases at V and 2 bases at J, with 12 bases between. The CDR3 sequence is 15 residues long. CDR3 bases: TGCGCCAGCAGCCACCGGGACTTGTACACAGATACGCAGTATTTT. Its translation is CASSHRDLYTDTQYF.

This chain links TRBV5-1 with TRBJ2-2, with D unresolved. Germline V lookup: CDR1 SGHRS, CDR2 YFSETQ. The CDR3 extends over 14 amino acids. Trimming left V 5 bases short and J 2 bases short, with 10 bases between. This CDR3 is CASRMSLNTGELFF. DNA of the CDR3: TGCGCCAGCAGGATGAGCCTTAACACCGGGGAGCTGTTTTTT. The full variable domain, with the rest looked up from reference TRBV5-1 and TRBJ2-2, is KAGVTQTPRYLIKTRGQQVTLSCSPISGHRSVSWYQQTPGQGLQFLFEYFSETQRNKGNFPGRFSGRQFSNSRSEMNVSTLELGDSALYLCASRMSLNTGELFFGEGSRLTVL.

The rearrangement uses TRBV20-1 and TRBJ2-3; D call uncertain. Germline values: CDR1 DFQATT, CDR2 SNEGSKA (reference sequence). Trimming shortened V by 5 bases and J by 11 bases, and 11 bases separated the two germline ends. The CDR3 length is 10 residues. The CDR3 reads CSAFDSKQYF. CDR3 sequence (DNA): TGCAGTGCTTTCGACTCGAAGCAGTATTTT.

The chain joins TRBV4-1 to TRBJ2-1, with TRBD2 matching over 8 bases. Germline CDR1 is MGHRA and CDR2 is YSYEKL. The trim removed 4 bases at V and 1 base at J, leaving 9 bases unmatched. The CDR3 length is 17 residues. The CDR3 nucleotides are TGCGCCAGCAGCCTAACCAGCGGGAGTGTATCCTACAATGAGCAGTTCTTC. It specifies CASSLTSGSVSYNEQFF.

This clone showed up just once. This chain joins TRBV7-6 and TRBJ1-4; 8 nucleotides align to TRBD1. The CDR3 totals 17 residues. Unmatched junction bases numbered 9, after V lost 4 bases and J lost 2 bases. Germline V gene data show CDR1 as SGHVS and CDR2 as FNYEAQ. Written as DNA, the CDR3 is TGTGCCAGCAGCTCGACAGGGGAGGGGAGGACTAATGAAAAACTGTTTTTT. Amino acid sequence: CASSSTGEGRTNEKLFF.

This rearrangement joins TRBV10-1 to TRBJ2-3, with D maybe TRBD2 (5 bases). V lost 0 bases and J lost 8, with 15 bases in between. The germline gives CDR1 WNHNN, CDR2 SYGVQD (reference sequence). The CDR3 consists of 15 residues. CDR3 amino acids: CASSESSPSSVTQYF. DNA for the CDR3: TGCGCCAGCAGTGAGTCATCCCCTAGCTCTGTTACGCAGTATTTT.